The next 6 T cell receptor beta chains were all read from a single sample in a study of response to subunit inactivated influenza vaccine. TCRdb ran MiXCR on the RT-PCR reads and lists one entry per CDR3 protein. Among more than 500,000 distinct CDR3 sequences listed, roughly 12% were seen once. The data were also submitted as part of a second study, on T cells expressing NK-cell markers. That work adds: UMIs were included in TCR beta cDNA generated by 5'RACE template switching.

The source material was PBMCs from blood, sampled on the day of vaccination. All receptors come from a man aged 45-60 years who received an inactivated influenza vaccine.

This chain links TRBV29-1 with TRBJ2-7; tentative D call: TRBD1 (5 bases). V dropped 6 bases and J dropped 3 bases, with 15 bases sitting between them. Per the germline V gene, CDR1 is SQVTM and CDR2 is ANQGSEA. The length of the CDR3 is 13 residues. The CDR3 region has the DNA TGCAGCGTCCATTCAGGACACCGCTACGAGCAGTACTTC. Residues: CSVHSGHRYEQYF.

The V and J genes are TRBV7-6 and TRBJ2-2; maybe TRBD2 (7 bases). V was trimmed by 1 base and J by 3 bases, leaving 12 bases between them. This CDR3 is 16 amino acids long. Germline V lookup: CDR1 SGHVS, CDR2 FNYEAQ. The CDR3 DNA is TGTGCCAGCAGCTTAGAGGGGGGGGCCTACACCGGGGAGCTGTTTTTT. Translating gives CASSLEGGAYTGELFF.

The table lists this clonotype with a few counts. This chain links TRBV20-1 with TRBJ2-3, with D possibly being TRBD1 (5 bases). V shed 6 bases and J shed 1 base, with 14 bases lying between them. The CDR3 totals 14 residues. CDR1 is DFQATT, CDR2 SNEGSKA, per germline (reference sequence). The CDR3 region has the DNA TGCAGTGCCTCCCGGCAGGGCGGCACAGATACGCAGTATTTT. Its protein product is CSASRQGGTDTQYF.

This clonotype has ten or more counts. The chain uses TRBV2 and TRBJ2-2; D is tentatively TRBD1 or TRBD2 (5 bases each). The CDR3 loop spans 15 amino acids. V was cut by 8 bases and J by 0 bases, with 13 bases left in between. From germline, CDR1 is SNHLY and CDR2 FYNNEI. The DNA of the CDR3 is TGTGCCAGCGGATTCCGGGACCCGAACACCGGGGAGCTGTTTTTT. Amino acids: CASGFRDPNTGELFF.

A few counts support this clonotype. The CDR3 reads CAWSLGVGVDNQPQHF. Written as DNA, the CDR3 is TGTGCCTGGAGTCTCGGGGTAGGGGTCGACAATCAGCCCCAGCATTTT. This chain uses TRBV30 with TRBJ1-5; weak D call: TRBD1 (5 bases). The CDR3 runs to 16 residues. Germline-derived CDR1 and CDR2 are GTSNPN and SVGIG (reference sequence). V was cut by 2 bases and J by 3 bases, with 17 bases left in between.

This clonotype was counted many times. The rearrangement links TRBV11-1 to TRBJ2-5; 7 bases are a match to TRBD2. The CDR3 length is 18 residues. V was pared by 4 bases and J by 0 bases, with 14 bases of the junction left unmatched. CDR1 and CDR2 (germline): SGHAT, FQDESV (reference sequence). The CDR3 loop reads CASSSGSRLAEDQETQYF. The DNA of the CDR3 is TGTGCCAGCAGCTCAGGTTCGCGGCTAGCGGAAGACCAAGAGACCCAGTACTTC.